This TCR beta chain was profiled in a study of T-cell memory formation after mild COVID-19 (dated by TCRdb to the early 2020s). Broadly, across the study: TCR sequence clusters from the two donors were found to be largely donor specific. In a couple of donors, T-cell clones that expanded and contracted after mild COVID-19 were tracked by sequencing TCRalpha and TCRbeta repertoires over time. The cohort comprised two young, previously healthy adult volunteers, one female and one male. The paper's findings and limits, for the study overall: Some responding clones were detected in pre-infection memory, which suggested that pre-existing cross-reactive memory T cells had joined the SARS-CoV-2 response. Clones that contracted from day 15 to 85 showed balanced CD4/CD8 phenotypes, whereas a second wave of clones that expanded from day 15 to 37 leaned towards CD4+. Only two mild cases were covered by the study, and larger cohorts that include severe cases with pre-infection samples were considered necessary. Whether the second-wave clones peaking on day 37 were SARS-CoV-2 specific was not confirmed. Contracting CD4+ clones were located mainly in the CM and EM memory subsets, whereas CD8+ clones were found to be enriched in EMRA.

Sequencing relied on an Illumina NovaSeq 6000. cDNA libraries for TCRalpha and TCRbeta were prepared by 5'RACE using constant-segment primers, with sample barcodes and unique molecular identifiers added. RNA was extracted from every sample with Trizol reagent. Libraries were amplified in two PCR steps, with a second sample barcode and Illumina TruSeq adapters added in the second step. The libraries were sequenced on an Illumina NovaSeq using 2 x 150 bp paired-end reads. Processing in the source paper ran as follows. The reads were demultiplexed and collapsed into UMI-guided consensus sequences using migec v1.2.7. Using mixcr v2.1.11, UMI consensuses were aligned to TRA and TRB V and J templates and then assembled into clonotypes. A clonotype was counted as expanded or contracted only when both edgeR and NoisET called the clonotype significant, with the noise models trained on biological replicates. For edgeR calls, the thresholds were a false discovery rate-adjusted p below 0.01 and a log2 fold-change of 1. As an exploratory analysis of dynamics, max-normalized trajectories of the 1000 most abundant clonotypes were examined by PCA with hierarchical clustering. Separately sequenced CD4+ and CD8+ repertoires were used to assign the CD4 or CD8 phenotype of responding clones. Using fastp trimming at Q25 and MiXCR clonotype assembly, TCRdb reanalyzed the public sequencing data and kept in-frame beta chains. When rows share a CDR3 protein, they turn into one entry using the most common DNA and genes. The V and J calls shown here were made by TCRdb, not taken from the authors' results. Within this sample are 280,000 or so distinct CDR3 sequences, with around 8% of them counted one time only. The biggest ten clones account for 22% of the sample.

Based on the germline V gene (reference sequence), the CDR1 and CDR2 sequences are GTSNPN and SVGIG. The CDR3, cysteine through phenylalanine, is 14 amino acids long. The kept DNA is CDR3 alone, 42 bases in frame from the first base. Trimming leaves V shorter by 5 bases and J shorter by 4 bases, with the junction holding 7 bases beyond the gene matches. Ficoll-Paque density gradient centrifugation was the method used to isolate PBMCs. In the case of this clonotype: There is no known antigen for this receptor. No base-level quality is on record; no much larger clone is a single base apart.

This chain joins TRBV30 to TRBJ2-2; TRBD1 lines up with 7 middle nucleotides. The material sequenced was PBMCs or a T cell subset sorted from them (not recorded which). The sequence was collected from a man aged 18 to 35 who had mild COVID-19 (a few samples of this study predate the infection). The sample titles of this study are shuffled in the database, so cell type and time point are left out; the donor was told from shared clones. The sequenced DNA is TGTGCCTGGGGGCTGACAGGGATCACCGGGGAGCTGTTTTTT. Translated, it reads CAWGLTGITGELFF.